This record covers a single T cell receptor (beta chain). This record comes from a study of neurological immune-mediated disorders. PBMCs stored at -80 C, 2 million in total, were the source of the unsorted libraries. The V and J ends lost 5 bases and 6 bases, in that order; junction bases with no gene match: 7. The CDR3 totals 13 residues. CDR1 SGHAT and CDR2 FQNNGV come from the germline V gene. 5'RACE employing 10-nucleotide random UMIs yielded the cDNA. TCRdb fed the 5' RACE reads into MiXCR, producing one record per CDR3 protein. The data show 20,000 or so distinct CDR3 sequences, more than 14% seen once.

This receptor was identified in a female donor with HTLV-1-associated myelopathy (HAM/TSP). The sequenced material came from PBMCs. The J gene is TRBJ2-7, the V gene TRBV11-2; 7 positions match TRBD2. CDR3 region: CASSTGASGEQYF. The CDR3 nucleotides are TGTGCCAGCAGCACCGGGGCTAGCGGCGAGCAGTACTTC.